This T cell receptor (beta chain) was sequenced for a study of blood T cell repertoires in COVID-19. V gave up 1 base and J gave up 2 bases; unmatched junction bases: 13. From germline, CDR1 is SGHTA and CDR2 FQGTGA. CDR3 length: 20 residues. Clones were read by immunoSEQ multiplex PCR, and TCRdb kept only the in-frame ones, dropping some. The table shows roughly 300,000 clones, with approximately 88% occurring only once. Material for sequencing was peripheral blood. The V and J genes are TRBV7-3 and TRBJ2-3, with 12 bases fitting TRBD1. The sequence came from a man aged 18 to 29 who had recovered from COVID-19. CDR3 nucleotide sequence: TGTGCCAGCAGCTTAAGAGGGTTCTACTCGGGACAGGGGGCCACAGATACGCAGTATTTT. Its protein product is CASSLRGFYSGQGATDTQYF.